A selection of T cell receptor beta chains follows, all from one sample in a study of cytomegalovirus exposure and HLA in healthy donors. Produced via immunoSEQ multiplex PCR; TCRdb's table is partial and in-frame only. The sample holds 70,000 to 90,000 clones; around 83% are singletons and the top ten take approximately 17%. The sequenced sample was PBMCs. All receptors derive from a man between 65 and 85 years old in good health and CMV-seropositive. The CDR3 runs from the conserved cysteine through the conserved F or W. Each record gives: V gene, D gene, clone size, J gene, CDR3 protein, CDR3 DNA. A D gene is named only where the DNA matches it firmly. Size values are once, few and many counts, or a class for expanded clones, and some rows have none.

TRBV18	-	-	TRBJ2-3	CASSPTSTDTQYF	TGTGCCAGCTCCCCGACTAGCACAGATACGCAGTATTTT
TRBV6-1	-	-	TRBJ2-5	CASMGPWETQYF	TGTGCCAGCATGGGCCCCTGGGAGACCCAGTACTTC
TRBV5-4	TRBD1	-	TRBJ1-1	CASSGRTGRNTEAFF	TGTGCCAGCAGCGGCCGGACAGGGAGGAACACTGAAGCTTTCTTT
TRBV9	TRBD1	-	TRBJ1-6	CASSGRDRNSPLHF	TGTGCCAGCAGCGGCCGGGACAGAAATTCACCCCTCCACTTT
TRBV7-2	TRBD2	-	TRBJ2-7	CASSQTSGGPSYEQYF	TGTGCCAGCAGCCAGACTAGCGGGGGGCCCTCATACGAGCAGTACTTC
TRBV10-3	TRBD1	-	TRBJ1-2	CAIRYILQGDRSGYTF	TGTGCCATCAGATACATTCTACAGGGGGATAGAAGTGGCTACACCTTC
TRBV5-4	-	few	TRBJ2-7	CASSLGAGEQYF	TGTGCCAGCAGCTTGGGAGCTGGCGAGCAGTACTTC
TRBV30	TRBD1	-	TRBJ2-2	CAWRYRGRTGELFF	TGTGCCTGGAGGTACAGGGGGCGAACCGGGGAGCTGTTTTTT
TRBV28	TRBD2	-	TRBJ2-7	CASSETSGSRREQYF	TGTGCCAGCAGTGAGACTAGCGGGAGCCGGAGGGAGCAGTACTTC
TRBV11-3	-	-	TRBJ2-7	CASSLGQSYEQYF	TGTGCCAGCAGCTTAGGACAGTCCTACGAGCAGTACTTC
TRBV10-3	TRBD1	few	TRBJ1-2	CAISETGTGGGYTF	TGTGCCATCAGTGAGACAGGGACAGGAGGTGGCTACACCTTC
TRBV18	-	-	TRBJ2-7	CASSRRQEQDEQYF	TGTGCCAGCTCAAGACGACAGGAGCAGGACGAGCAGTACTTC
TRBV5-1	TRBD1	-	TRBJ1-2	CASSPGDRGDGYTF	TGCGCCAGCAGCCCGGGGGACAGAGGAGATGGCTACACCTTC
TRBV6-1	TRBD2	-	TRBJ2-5	CASSSAGAQETQYF	TGTGCCAGCAGCTCGGCGGGAGCCCAAGAGACCCAGTACTTC
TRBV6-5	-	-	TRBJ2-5	CASRAKETQYF	TGTGCCAGCAGGGCAAAAGAGACCCAGTACTTC
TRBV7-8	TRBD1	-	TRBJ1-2	CASSRGQDYGYTF	TGTGCCAGCAGCCGGGGACAGGACTATGGCTACACCTTC
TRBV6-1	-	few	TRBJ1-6	CASVIWRDSPLHF	TGTGCCAGCGTGATTTGGAGGGATTCACCCCTCCACTTT
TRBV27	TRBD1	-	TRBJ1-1	CASRSLGQDRAEAFF	TGTGCCAGCAGATCACTCGGACAGGATCGCGCTGAAGCTTTCTTT
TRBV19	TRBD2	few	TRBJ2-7	CASSPGTGGNSYEQYF	TGTGCCAGTAGCCCCGGAACGGGGGGGAATTCCTACGAGCAGTACTTC
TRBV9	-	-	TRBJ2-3	CASSRFEGTNTQYF	TGTGCCAGCAGCAGATTTGAGGGTACAAATACGCAGTATTTT
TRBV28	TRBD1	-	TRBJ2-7	CASSQILQGHSSYEQYF	TGTGCCAGCAGCCAAATCCTACAGGGGCACAGCTCCTACGAGCAGTACTTC
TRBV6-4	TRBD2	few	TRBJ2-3	CASSSQGGNLADLIDTQYF	TGTGCCAGCAGTTCCCAGGGAGGGAATCTAGCGGATTTGATAGATACGCAGTATTTT
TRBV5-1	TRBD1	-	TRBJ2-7	CASRSQGTATYEQYF	TGCGCCAGCAGGTCACAGGGGACGGCTACCTACGAGCAGTACTTC
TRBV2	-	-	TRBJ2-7	CASSPTEYSYEQYF	TGTGCCAGCAGCCCCACCGAGTACTCCTACGAGCAGTACTTC
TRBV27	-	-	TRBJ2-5	CASSLWSSRETQYF	TGTGCCAGCAGTCTCTGGAGTAGTAGAGAGACCCAGTACTTC
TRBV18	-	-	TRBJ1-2	CASSPGQIYYGYTF	TGTGCCAGCTCACCCGGACAGATTTACTATGGCTACACCTTC
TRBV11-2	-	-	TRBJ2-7	CASSPQAVGGQYF	TGTGCCAGCAGCCCCCAAGCGGTGGGGGGGCAGTACTTC
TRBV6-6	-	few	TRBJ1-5	CASRTGIDQPQHF	TGTGCCAGCAGAACAGGGATCGATCAGCCCCAGCATTTT
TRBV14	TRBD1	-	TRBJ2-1	CASSQRTGSYNEQFF	TGTGCCAGCAGCCAAAGGACAGGGTCCTACAATGAGCAGTTCTTC
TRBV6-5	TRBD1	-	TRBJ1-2	CASSYSRTGGGYGYTF	TGTGCCAGCAGTTACTCTAGGACAGGGGGAGGCTATGGCTACACCTTC
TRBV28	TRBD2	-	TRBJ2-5	CASMGGSGPSGTQYF	TGTGCCAGCATGGGGGGTAGCGGGCCTTCGGGGACCCAGTACTTC
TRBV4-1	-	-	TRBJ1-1	CASSQEANTEAFF	TGCGCCAGCAGCCAAGAAGCGAACACTGAAGCTTTCTTT
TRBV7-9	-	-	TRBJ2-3	CASSPGPPASVDTQYF	TGTGCCAGCAGCCCCGGCCCCCCGGCTAGCGTCGATACGCAGTATTTT
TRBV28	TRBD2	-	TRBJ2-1	CASSLEGAGGYNEQFF	TGTGCCAGCAGTTTAGAGGGCGCGGGAGGGTACAATGAGCAGTTCTTC
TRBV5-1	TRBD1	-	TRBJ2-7	CASSSRDRGTYEQYF	TGCGCCAGCAGCTCCCGGGACAGGGGAACCTACGAGCAGTACTTC
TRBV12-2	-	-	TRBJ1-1	CASRLLAWLMNTEAFF	TGTGCAAGTCGCTTACTTGCCTGGCTTATGAACACTGAAGCTTTCTTT
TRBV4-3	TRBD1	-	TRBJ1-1	CASSQRRQGDTEAFF	TGCGCCAGCAGCCAACGGCGGCAGGGGGACACTGAAGCTTTCTTT
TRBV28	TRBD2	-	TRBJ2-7	CASSPTPRDYHEQYF	TGTGCCAGCAGTCCAACCCCCCGGGACTACCACGAGCAGTACTTC
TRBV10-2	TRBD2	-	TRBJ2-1	CASGPPGTSGYNEQFF	TGCGCCAGCGGACCCCCCGGGACTAGCGGTTACAATGAGCAGTTCTTC
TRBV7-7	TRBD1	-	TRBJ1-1	CASNRDSFEAFF	TGTGCCAGCAACCGGGACAGCTTCGAAGCTTTCTTT
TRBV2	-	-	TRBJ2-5	CASTRGGIAGAETQYF	TGTGCCAGCACACGAGGGGGGATAGCGGGTGCGGAGACCCAGTACTTC
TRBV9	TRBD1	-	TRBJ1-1	CASSVVPTGLNTEAFF	TGTGCCAGCAGCGTAGTCCCGACAGGGTTGAACACTGAAGCTTTCTTT
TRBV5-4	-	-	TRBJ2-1	CASSSLRGKGSYNEQFF	TGTGCCAGCAGCTCATTACGCGGGAAGGGTTCCTACAATGAGCAGTTCTTC